The next 14 T cell receptor beta chains were all read from a single sample in a study of T cells in Graves' hyperthyroidism and ophthalmopathy. RNA transcripts served as the template for amplifying TCR beta CDR3 regions. Carried out on the TCR CDR3, a first-round RT-PCR used the HTBI primer set. Each CDR3 protein is one row after TCRdb ran MiXCR on the multiplex PCR reads. Of hundreds of thousands of distinct CDR3 sequences in the sample, approximately 15% were seen once. Sequencing input: blood. The receptor source for this set is a woman in her 30s with Graves' hyperthyroidism.

This clonotype was detected many times. The chain carries TRBV30 and TRBJ2-7; a weak D match, TRBD2 (6 bases). Trimming left V 2 bases short and J 2 bases short, with 10 bases between. This CDR3 has 13 amino acids. Per the germline V gene, CDR1 is GTSNPN and CDR2 is SVGIG (reference sequence). The CDR3, as DNA: TGTGCCTGGAGTTTCGCGGGACCCTACGAGCAGTACTTC. This gives the protein CAWSFAGPYEQYF.

This clonotype was found many times. The V gene is TRBV30, the J gene TRBJ1-1; D gene uncertain. The CDR3 is 11 residues long. Germline loops: CDR1 GTSNPN, CDR2 SVGIG (reference sequence). V was pared by 1 base and J by 11 bases, with 11 bases between. Here the CDR3 reads CAWSAGKAAFF. CDR3 bases: TGTGCCTGGAGTGCGGGTAAAGCGGCTTTCTTT.

The genes are TRBV6-2 or TRBV6-3 and TRBJ1-2, with 7 bases that match TRBD1. Per germline, CDR1 MNHEY and CDR2 SVGEGT. This CDR3 spans 13 amino acids. V dropped 2 bases and J dropped 7; count of bases not matched to a gene: 4. CDR3 bases: TGTGCCAGCAGTTACGGGACAGAATTTGGCTACACCTTC. The encoded protein is CASSYGTEFGYTF.

This clonotype appeared a few times. The chain links TRBV19 to TRBJ2-1, with 8 bases lining up with TRBD2. V dropped 8 bases and J dropped 10; count of bases not matched to a gene: 13. CDR3 size: 14 residues. The germline CDR1 and CDR2 sequences are LNHDA and SQIVND (reference sequence). CDR3 amino acids: CASGSQAGVGEQFF. The CDR3 nucleotides are TGTGCCAGTGGGTCCCAAGCGGGAGTCGGAGAGCAGTTCTTC.

Remarks on this clonotype: A much larger clone is a single base away; this may be a read error. CDR3 amino acids: CASSYSLGTPDGELFF. The CDR3 DNA reads as TGTGCCAGCAGTTACTCCCTCGGGACTCCCGACGGGGAGCTGTTTTTT. The rearrangement links TRBV6-5 to TRBJ2-2, with D maybe TRBD2 (6 bases). CDR3 length equals 16 residues. Germline lookup yields CDR1 MNHEY and CDR2 SVGAGI. The ends were cut back, 0 bases at V and 7 bases at J, with 15 bases in the middle.

This clonotype was detected a few times. The chain joins TRBV7-3 to TRBJ1-1, with TRBD1 matching over 7 bases. The CDR3 loop spans 13 amino acids. The V segment lost 4 bases and the J segment 3 bases; nucleotides outside the gene matches: 2. In germline, CDR1 is SGHTA, CDR2 FQGTGA. Here the CDR3 reads CASSSRGDTEAFF. The CDR3 region has the DNA TGTGCCAGCAGCTCCAGGGGGGACACTGAAGCTTTCTTT. Drawing the rest from reference TRBV7-3 and TRBJ1-1, the complete variable domain is GAGVSQTPSNKVTEKGKYVELRCDPISGHTALYWYRQSLGQGPEFLIYFQGTGAADDSGLPNDRFFAVRPEGSVSTLKIQRTERGDSAVYLCASSSRGDTEAFFGQGTRLTVV.

This clonotype was counted many times. This chain connects TRBV28 to TRBJ1-5; tentative D call: TRBD1 (6 bases). Germline CDR1 MDHEN, CDR2 SYDVKM. Trimming pared 8 bases from V and 6 bases from J, leaving 17 bases between. The CDR3 totals 14 residues. In DNA form, the CDR3 reads TGTGCCAGCCTTAGACAGGTTGGGAGTCAGCCCCAGCATTTT. Protein sequence: CASLRQVGSQPQHF.

This clonotype has a count of ten or more. The genes are TRBV7-9 and TRBJ1-4; possibly TRBD1 for D (5 bases). Germline CDR1 reads SEHNR; CDR2 reads FQNEAQ (reference sequence). Trimming removed 5 bases from V and 7 bases from J, with 17 bases in between. The CDR3 spans 15 residues. CDR3 sequence: CASSLPVGAGEKLFF. CDR3 sequence (DNA): TGTGCCAGCAGCCTCCCGGTTGGGGCAGGTGAAAAACTGTTTTTT.

This clonotype was counted ten times or more. The rearrangement uses TRBV28 and TRBJ1-3; 8 bases are a match to TRBD1. The CDR3 has 14 residues. V gave up 6 bases and J gave up 2 bases; unmatched junction bases: 3. Germline V gives CDR1 MDHEN, CDR2 SYDVKM. The DNA of the CDR3 is TGTGCCAGCAGCATGGGACAGGCTGGAAACACCATATATTTT. This gives the protein CASSMGQAGNTIYF.

J is TRBJ2-4 and V is TRBV2, with TRBD2 matching 7 bases. CDR1 is SNHLY, CDR2 FYNNEI, per germline. Germline trimming cut 5 bases from V and 1 base from J; bases unmatched to any gene: 17. The CDR3 totals 19 residues. CDR3 region: CASSWGGGVGPMAKNIQYF. CDR3 nucleotides: TGTGCCAGCAGTTGGGGGGGGGGGGTGGGGCCCATGGCCAAAAACATTCAGTACTTC.

The chain links TRBV7-2 to TRBJ1-2, with TRBD1 as a possible D gene (5 bases). Trimming left V 1 base short and J 4 bases short, with 16 bases between. The CDR3 spans 16 residues. Looked up from germline, CDR1 is SGHTA and CDR2 is FQGNSA. The CDR3 is CASSLGAGAQGYGYTF. CDR3 DNA: TGTGCCAGCAGCTTAGGGGCGGGAGCTCAGGGCTATGGCTACACCTTC.

The rearrangement uses TRBV18 and TRBJ1-4, with D perhaps TRBD1 (5 bases). Deletions cut 4 bases from V and 5 bases from J, with 17 bases between. This CDR3 contains 16 residues. Germline V CDR1 and CDR2: KGHSH, LQKENI. The CDR3 here is CASSLRQWGGNEKLFF. The CDR3 region has the DNA TGTGCCAGCTCACTCCGACAGTGGGGTGGGAATGAAAAACTGTTTTTT.

This clonotype was counted only a few times. This chain connects TRBV24-1 to TRBJ2-2, with D possibly matching TRBD1 (5 bases). The germline CDR1 and CDR2 sequences are KGHDR and SFDVKD. The length of the CDR3 is 14 residues. The ends were cut back, 4 bases at V and 7 bases at J, with 12 bases in the middle. The CDR3 spells CATSDSGSVGELFF. CDR3 coding DNA: TGTGCCACCAGTGACTCAGGGTCAGTCGGGGAGCTGTTTTTT.

The gene calls are TRBV30 and TRBJ2-3; TRBD2 matches 14 bases. Germline-derived CDR1 and CDR2 are GTSNPN and SVGIG (reference sequence). V gave up 2 bases and J gave up 0 bases; unmatched junction bases: 7. This CDR3 spans 18 amino acids. CDR3 region: CAWSQTSGRVLSTDTQYF. In DNA form, the CDR3 reads TGTGCCTGGAGTCAGACTAGCGGGAGGGTCCTTAGCACAGATACGCAGTATTTT. Filled out from reference TRBV30 and TRBJ2-3, the complete variable domain reads SQTIHQWPATLVQPVGSPLSLECTVEGTSNPNLYWYRQAAGRGLQLLFYSVGIGQISSEVPQNLSASRPQDRQFILSSKKLLLSDSGFYLCAWSQTSGRVLSTDTQYFGPGTRLTVL.